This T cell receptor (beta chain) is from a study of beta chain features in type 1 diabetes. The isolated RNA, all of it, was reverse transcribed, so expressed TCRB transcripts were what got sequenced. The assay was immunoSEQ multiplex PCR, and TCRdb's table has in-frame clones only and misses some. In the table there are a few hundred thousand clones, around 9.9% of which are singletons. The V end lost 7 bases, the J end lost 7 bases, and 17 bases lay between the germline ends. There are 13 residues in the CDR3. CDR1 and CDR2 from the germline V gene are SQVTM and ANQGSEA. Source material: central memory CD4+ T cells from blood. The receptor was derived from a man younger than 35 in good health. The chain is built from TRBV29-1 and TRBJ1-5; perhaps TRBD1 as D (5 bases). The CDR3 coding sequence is TGCAGCGCTTCGACAGACTGGGGCCAGCCCCAGCATTTT. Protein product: CSASTDWGQPQHF. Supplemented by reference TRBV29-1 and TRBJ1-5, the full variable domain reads SAVISQKPSRDICQRGTSLTIQCQVDSQVTMMFWYRQQPGQSLTLIATANQGSEATYESGFVIDKFPISRPNLTFSTLTVSNMSPEDSSIYLCSASTDWGQPQHFGDGTRLSIL.